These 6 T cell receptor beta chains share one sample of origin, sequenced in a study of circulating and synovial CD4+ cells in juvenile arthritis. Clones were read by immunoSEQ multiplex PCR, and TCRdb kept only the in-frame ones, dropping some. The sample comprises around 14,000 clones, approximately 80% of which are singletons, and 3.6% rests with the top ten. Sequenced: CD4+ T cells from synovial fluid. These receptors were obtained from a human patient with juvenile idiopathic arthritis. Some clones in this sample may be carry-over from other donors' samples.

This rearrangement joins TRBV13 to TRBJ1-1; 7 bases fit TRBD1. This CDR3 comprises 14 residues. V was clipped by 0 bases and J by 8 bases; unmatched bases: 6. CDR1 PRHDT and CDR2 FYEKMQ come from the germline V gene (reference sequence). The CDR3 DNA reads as TGTGCCAGCAGCTTAGGACAGGGGCGGACGGAAGCTTTCTTT. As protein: CASSLGQGRTEAFF.

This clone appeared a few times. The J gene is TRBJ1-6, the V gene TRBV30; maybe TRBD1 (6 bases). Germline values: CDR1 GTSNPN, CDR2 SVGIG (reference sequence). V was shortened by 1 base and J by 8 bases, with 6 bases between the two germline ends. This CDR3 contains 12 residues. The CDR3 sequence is CAWSDRDSPLHF. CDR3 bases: TGTGCCTGGAGTGACAGGGATTCACCCCTCCACTTT.

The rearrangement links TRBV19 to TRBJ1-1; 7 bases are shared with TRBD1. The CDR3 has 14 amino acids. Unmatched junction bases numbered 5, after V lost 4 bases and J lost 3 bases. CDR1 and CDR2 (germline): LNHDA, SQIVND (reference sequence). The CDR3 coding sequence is TGTGCCAGTAGTAACCCAGGGGGATACACTGAAGCTTTCTTT. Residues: CASSNPGGYTEAFF.

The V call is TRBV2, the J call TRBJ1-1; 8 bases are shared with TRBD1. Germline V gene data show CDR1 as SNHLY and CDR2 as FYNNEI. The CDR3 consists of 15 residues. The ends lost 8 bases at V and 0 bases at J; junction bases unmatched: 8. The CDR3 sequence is CASGDRRNMNTEAFF. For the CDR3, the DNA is TGTGCCAGCGGGGACAGGCGAAACATGAACACTGAAGCTTTCTTT. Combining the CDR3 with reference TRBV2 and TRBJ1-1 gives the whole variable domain EPEVTQTPSHQVTQMGQEVILRCVPISNHLYFYWYRQILGQKVEFLVSFYNNEISEKSEIFDDQFSVERPDGSNFTLKIRSTKLEDSAMYFCASGDRRNMNTEAFFGQGTRLTVV.

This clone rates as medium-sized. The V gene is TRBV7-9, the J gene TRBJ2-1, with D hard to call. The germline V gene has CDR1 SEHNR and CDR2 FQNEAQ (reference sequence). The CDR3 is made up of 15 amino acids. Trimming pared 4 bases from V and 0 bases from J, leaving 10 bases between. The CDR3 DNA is TGTGCCAGCAGCTCCGGATGGAGCTCCTACAATGAGCAGTTCTTC. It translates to CASSSGWSSYNEQFF.

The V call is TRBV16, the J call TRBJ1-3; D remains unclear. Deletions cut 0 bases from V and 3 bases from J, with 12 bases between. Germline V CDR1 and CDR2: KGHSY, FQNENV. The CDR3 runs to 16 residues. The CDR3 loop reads CASSQSRLQSGNTIYF. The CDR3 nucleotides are TGTGCCAGCAGCCAATCGAGGTTACAAAGTGGAAACACCATATATTTT.